The entry below gives a single T cell receptor (beta chain) sequence along with its context. The antigen is not known. These data belong to a study of regulatory T cells in long-lasting Graves disease. At the level of the study: Persistent cases were those of Graves' disease that involved over 5 years of antithyroid drugs with positive TSH receptor antibodies. Study observations and caveats: Persistent disease showed a preference for TRBV28, TRBJ1-2 and TRBJ2-5.

Time point reported: persistent/refractory GD, antithyroid drugs over 5 years with positive TRAb. PBMC-derived RNA was used for the TCR library. The germline V gene encodes CDR1 DFQATT and CDR2 SNEGSKA (reference sequence). CDR3 length equals 11 residues. Construction of TCR beta libraries relied on iRepertoire HTBI primers and on Arm-PCR targeting CDR3 regions. Study processing details: The study identified about 60 TRBV and approximately 14 TRBJ segments across samples. One entry per CDR3 protein, called by TCRdb with MiXCR from the multiplex PCR reads. The V and J calls here are based on TCRdb, not the publication. This table has over 300,000 distinct CDR3 sequences, about 18% appearing once.

The TCR was taken from a female donor with Graves disease. The J gene is TRBJ1-1, the V gene TRBV20-1; D uncertain. This specimen was peripheral blood mononuclear cells (PBMCs), taken when the disease was refractory, from a patient treated with antithyroid drugs. This CDR3 is CRFSMNTEAFF. In nucleotides, the CDR3 is TGCAGGTTCAGTATGAACACTGAAGCTTTCTTT.